This T cell receptor beta chain was recorded in a study of cytomegalovirus exposure and HLA in healthy donors. Study-level results: Reported performance of the classifier showed diagnosis of cytomegalovirus status with high specificity and sensitivity. As a later analysis revealed, most CMV-associated TCR beta chains appeared HLA-restricted.

As concerns this clone: The antigen is undetermined.

In germline, CDR1 is SGDLS, CDR2 YYNGEE. V was pared by 1 base and J by 6 bases, with 0 bases of the junction left unmatched. The CDR3 contains 13 residues. Both 60 Vbeta primers and 13 Jbeta primers went into the PCR. Assay used: immunoSEQ multiplex PCR; TCRdb lists only in-frame clones, some missing. The data hold about 72,000 clones, with almost 85% observed a single time. Sample: PBMCs. This TCR was sampled from a man younger than 35 in good health and CMV-seronegative. The chain employs TRBV9 and TRBJ2-2; 7 nucleotides agree with TRBD1. CDR3 region: CASSVTGAGELFF. As DNA, the CDR3 is TGTGCCAGCAGCGTAACAGGGGCCGGGGAGCTGTTTTTT. Together with reference TRBV9 and TRBJ2-2, the CDR3 gives the full variable domain: DSGVTQTPKHLITATGQRVTLRCSPRSGDLSVYWYQQSLDQGLQFLIQYYNGEERAKGNILERFSAQQFPDLHSELNLSSLELGDSALYFCASSVTGAGELFFGEGSRLTVL.